The text below deals with one T cell receptor (beta chain). This entry comes from a study of blood T cells in healthy people across ages. The authors ran a second PCR of about 6 to 11 cycles using a sample-barcoded 5' primer and a J-beta primer mix. Using its own MiXCR run on the 5' RACE reads, TCRdb lists one record per CDR3 protein. The sample holds about 1,800,000 distinct CDR3 sequences, approximately 28% seen once. Germline lookup yields CDR1 GTSNPN and CDR2 SVGIG (reference sequence). This CDR3 has 11 amino acids. V lost 2 bases, J lost 10 bases, and 11 bases lay in between. The rearrangement joins TRBV30 to TRBJ1-2; D is unclear. Sequencing input: blood. The sequence was collected from a young woman in good health. CDR3: CAWSSGRVYTF. In nucleotides, the CDR3 is TGTGCCTGGAGTAGCGGCCGTGTCTACACCTTC.